This T cell receptor (beta chain) stems from a study of regulatory T cells in long-lasting Graves disease. The CDR3 runs to 16 residues. Per the germline V gene, CDR1 is DFQATT and CDR2 is SNEGSKA (reference sequence). V lost 5 bases and J 0 bases, leaving 19 bases between the germline ends. Many counts were recorded for this clonotype. The target antigen is unknown. Study-wide results and limits: TRBV28, TRBJ1-2 and TRBJ2-5 were favored in persistent disease.

Time point in this sample: persistent/refractory GD, antithyroid drugs over 5 years with positive TRAb. PBMCs were the source of the RNA used for TCR sequencing. Guidelines of the American Thyroid Association were used to diagnose Graves' disease. Arm-PCR of CDR3 regions with iRepertoire HTBI primers generated TCR beta libraries. TCRdb recomputed calls from the multiplex PCR reads with MiXCR, one row per CDR3 protein. The sample lists some 420,000 distinct CDR3 sequences, approximately 23% occurring once. The source was peripheral blood mononuclear cells (PBMCs), collected when the disease was refractory, from a patient treated with antithyroid drugs. V gene TRBV20-1 combines with J gene TRBJ1-1, with D possibly being TRBD1 (5 bases). The TCR sequence derives from a female donor with Graves disease. The CDR3: CSAWVLGGRMNTEAFF. The CDR3 DNA reads as TGCAGTGCTTGGGTCCTCGGGGGAAGGATGAACACTGAAGCTTTCTTT.